One and the same sample provided the 30 T cell receptor beta chains below, sequenced in a study of cytomegalovirus exposure and HLA in healthy donors. Only in-frame clones appear in the TCRdb table, and some are missing; sequencing was by immunoSEQ multiplex PCR. Among about 130,000 clones listed, 70% to 90% were seen once. The material sequenced was PBMCs. These receptor sequences come from a woman in her twenties or thirties in good health and CMV-seropositive.

V is TRBV7-9 and J is TRBJ2-5, with D possibly TRBD1 on 5 matching bases. Trimming took 3 bases from V and 5 from J, leaving 16 bases between them. Germline V gene data show CDR1 as SEHNR and CDR2 as FQNEAQ (reference sequence). The CDR3 is 15 residues long. CDR3 region: CASSLGRAFGETQYF. CDR3 coding DNA: TGTGCCAGCAGCTTGGGCAGGGCCTTTGGGGAGACCCAGTACTTC.

This clone was seen at least ten times. This chain connects TRBV5-6 to TRBJ2-3, with 12 bases fitting TRBD1. Germline lookup yields CDR1 SGHDT and CDR2 YYEEEE. V trimming: 4 bases; J trimming: 3 bases; junction bases outside the gene matches: 3. The CDR3 is 15 residues long. DNA of the CDR3: TGTGCCAGCAGCCGGGACAGGGGGCAAACAGATACGCAGTATTTT. Translation: CASSRDRGQTDTQYF.

This clone was counted only a few times. The chain recombines TRBV9 with TRBJ2-1; 11 nucleotides align to TRBD2. CDR3 size: 15 residues. Germline V gives CDR1 SGDLS, CDR2 YYNGEE. After removal of 0 bases from V and 7 bases from J, the junction contained 3 bases not matched to a gene. The CDR3 DNA is TGTGCCAGCAGCGTAGGCCTAGCGGGAGGAAATGAGCAGTTCTTC. This sequence encodes CASSVGLAGGNEQFF. The full variable domain, in which reference TRBV9 and TRBJ2-1 provide the parts outside the CDR3, is DSGVTQTPKHLITATGQRVTLRCSPRSGDLSVYWYQQSLDQGLQFLIQYYNGEERAKGNILERFSAQQFPDLHSELNLSSLELGDSALYFCASSVGLAGGNEQFFGPGTRLTVL.

The chain is built from TRBV5-1 and TRBJ2-5; the D gene is possibly TRBD1 (5 bases). The CDR3 length is 15 residues. The germline V and J ends were trimmed by 4 bases and 2 bases, with 15 bases remaining between them. From germline, CDR1 is SGHRS and CDR2 YFSETQ. In DNA, the CDR3 is TGCGCCAGCAGCCTAGGGCCCAGGGAACAAGAGACCCAGTACTTC. Its protein product is CASSLGPREQETQYF.

The chain employs TRBV2 and TRBJ2-7; 8 bases line up with TRBD2. V lost 6 bases and J lost 4; bases outside the gene matches: 11. Germline V CDR1 and CDR2: SNHLY, FYNNEI. The CDR3 is made up of 15 amino acids. CDR3 residues: CASRTGTREGYEQYF. The CDR3, as DNA: TGTGCCAGCAGGACCGGGACCCGGGAGGGGTACGAGCAGTACTTC.

V is TRBV19 and J is TRBJ1-2; 9 bases line up with TRBD1. Germline lookup yields CDR1 LNHDA and CDR2 SQIVND (reference sequence). V gave up 4 bases and J gave up 9 bases; unmatched junction bases: 9. CDR3 length: 14 residues. In DNA form, the CDR3 reads TGTGCCAGTAGTAACCCCGGGACAGGGCCCCGCTACACCTTC. This gives the protein CASSNPGTGPRYTF.

The V gene is TRBV28, the J gene TRBJ1-3, with D unclear. Trimming cost V 7 bases and J 0 bases, with 10 bases left between them. There are 14 residues in the CDR3. Germline V gene sequence: CDR1 MDHEN, CDR2 SYDVKM. As DNA, the CDR3 is TGTGCCAGCACTACCGGGAGCTCTGGAAACACCATATATTTT. This sequence encodes CASTTGSSGNTIYF.

This CDR3 is CASRGDRESEKLFF. In DNA form, the CDR3 reads TGTGCCAGCAGGGGGGACAGGGAGAGCGAAAAACTGTTTTTT. This chain links TRBV25-1 with TRBJ1-4; 9 bases match TRBD1. This CDR3 spans 14 amino acids. Per germline, CDR1 MGHDK and CDR2 SYGVNS. The V segment lost 6 bases and the J segment 8 bases; nucleotides outside the gene matches: 7.

This clone was picked up one time. The rearrangement joins TRBV27 to TRBJ2-3; TRBD2 agrees at 8 bases. In germline, CDR1 is MNHEY, CDR2 SMNVEV (reference sequence). J lost 1 base, V lost 2 bases, and 8 bases had no gene match. This CDR3 spans 17 amino acids. The CDR3 region is CASSLRLARGRTDTQYF. CDR3 sequence (DNA): TGTGCCAGCAGTTTAAGACTAGCGCGAGGGCGCACAGATACGCAGTATTTT.

The chain carries TRBV7-8 and TRBJ1-2; tentatively, D is TRBD1 (5 bases). Trimming pared 7 bases from V and 8 bases from J, leaving 26 bases between. Per the germline V gene, CDR1 is SGHVS and CDR2 is FQNEAQ. The CDR3 length is 16 residues. CDR3 bases: TGTGCCAGCACCATCGGGGAGGGGCGGACCGCCTTGGGCTACACCTTC. Its protein is CASTIGEGRTALGYTF.

The J gene is TRBJ1-1, the V gene TRBV9; TRBD1 aligns across 9 bases. This CDR3 contains 16 residues. Germline lookup yields CDR1 SGDLS and CDR2 YYNGEE. The trim removed 0 bases at V and 5 bases at J, leaving 8 bases unmatched. The CDR3 coding sequence is TGTGCCAGCAGCGTAGCTGCTACAGGGGGCTGGACTGAAGCTTTCTTT. Encoded protein: CASSVAATGGWTEAFF.

This chain links TRBV13 with TRBJ2-1, with 8 bases fitting TRBD2. The V gene end was trimmed by 6 bases and the J gene end by 5 bases; junction bases not matched to a gene: 6. CDR1 and CDR2 from the germline V gene are PRHDT and FYEKMQ (reference sequence). The CDR3 runs 14 residues. In DNA form, the CDR3 reads TGTGCCAGCAGGTTCGGGGGGGTGCACAATGAGCAGTTCTTC. Translation gives CASRFGGVHNEQFF. Using reference TRBV13 and TRBJ2-1 for the parts outside the CDR3, the full variable domain is AAGVIQSPRHLIKEKRETATLKCYPIPRHDTVYWYQQGPGQDPQFLISFYEKMQSDKGSIPDRFSAQQFSDYHSELNMSSLELGDSALYFCASRFGGVHNEQFFGPGTRLTVL.

This chain uses TRBV7-9 with TRBJ2-1; 10 bases line up with TRBD2. V lost 5 bases and J lost 4; bases outside the gene matches: 8. Per germline, CDR1 SEHNR and CDR2 FQNEAQ (reference sequence). This CDR3 comprises 16 residues. CDR3 loop: CASSPPTSGEYNEQFF. Written as DNA, the CDR3 is TGTGCCAGCAGCCCGCCAACTAGCGGGGAATACAATGAGCAGTTCTTC.

A few counts support this clone. The chain recombines TRBV1 with TRBJ2-5; TRBD2, as called in the table, went unchecked against the DNA. TRBV1 is tagged as a pseudogene. The CDR3 runs 15 residues. The CDR3 sequence is CTSSRRSGGQETQYF. The DNA for the CDR3 is TGCACCAGCAGCCGTCGAAGCGGGGGGCAAGAGACCCAGTACTTC.

The genes are TRBV5-6 and TRBJ1-2; possibly TRBD1 for D (6 bases). The CDR3 contains 12 residues. Trimming cost V 3 bases and J 4 bases, with 7 bases left between them. Germline CDR1 reads SGHDT; CDR2 reads YYEEEE. CDR3 region: CASSSDSYGYTF. The CDR3 bases are TGTGCCAGCAGCTCGGACAGCTATGGCTACACCTTC.

This clone was counted between two and nine times. The chain links TRBV10-3 to TRBJ1-2; 7 bases fit TRBD1. Germline trimming cut 5 bases from V and 2 bases from J; bases unmatched to any gene: 5. Germline CDR1 reads ENHRY; CDR2 reads SYGVKD. CDR3 size: 14 residues. The CDR3 here is CAISRQGLNYGYTF. Written as DNA, the CDR3 is TGTGCCATCAGTCGACAGGGCTTAAACTATGGCTACACCTTC.

This clone was observed once. One end of the junction does not line up with germline, which may come from a read error. The V call is TRBV5-5, the J call TRBJ2-5; D is possibly TRBD1 (5 bases). CDR3 size: 12 residues. Germline lookup yields CDR1 SGHKS and CDR2 YYEKEE (reference sequence). In DNA form, the CDR3 reads TGTGCCAGCAGCTTTGGGGCCCGGTCCGGGCACTTC. It translates to CASSFGARSGHF.

This chain connects TRBV7-8 to TRBJ2-5, with 9 bases matching TRBD2. The CDR3 sequence is 15 residues long. Germline V CDR1 and CDR2: SGHVS, FQNEAQ. The V segment lost 4 bases and the J segment 2 bases; nucleotides outside the gene matches: 5. CDR3 sequence reads: CASSSRGGGQETQYF. CDR3 nucleotides: TGTGCCAGCAGCTCGCGGGGGGGCGGGCAAGAGACCCAGTACTTC.

This chain's CDR3 is CSVERGNQPQHF. The DNA for the CDR3 is TGCAGCGTTGAGCGAGGGAATCAGCCCCAGCATTTT. The chain recombines TRBV29-1 with TRBJ1-5; D call uncertain. The germline V gene has CDR1 SQVTM and CDR2 ANQGSEA. V lost 3 bases and J 4 bases, leaving 7 bases between the germline ends. The CDR3 runs 12 residues.

The chain joins TRBV6-6 to TRBJ1-5, with D unresolved. V was trimmed by 0 bases and J by 7 bases, leaving 13 bases between them. This CDR3 has 15 residues. The germline CDR1 and CDR2 sequences are MNHNY and SVGAGI (reference sequence). The CDR3 sequence is CASSYSSGSKQPQHF. The CDR3, as DNA: TGTGCCAGCAGTTACTCTTCGGGGAGTAAGCAGCCCCAGCATTTT.

This clone was detected ten times or more. The rearrangement links TRBV5-4 to TRBJ2-5; 8 bases line up with TRBD2. This CDR3 comprises 15 residues. V was pared by 4 bases and J by 5 bases, with 10 bases of the junction left unmatched. The germline V gene encodes CDR1 SGHNT and CDR2 YYREEE (reference sequence). In DNA form, the CDR3 reads TGTGCCAGCAGCCGGAGCGGGGGCCACGGGGAGACCCAGTACTTC. Its protein product is CASSRSGGHGETQYF.

V usage is TRBV5-1 and J usage is TRBJ2-3; 11 bases map to TRBD1. The CDR3 sequence is 14 residues long. CDR1 and CDR2 from the germline V gene are SGHRS and YFSETQ. V trimming: 3 bases; J trimming: 4 bases; junction bases outside the gene matches: 1. The CDR3 reads CASSWTGGADTQYF. DNA of the CDR3: TGCGCCAGCAGCTGGACAGGGGGCGCAGATACGCAGTATTTT.

The chain links TRBV11-1 to TRBJ2-7; 10 bases match TRBD1. Germline-derived CDR1 and CDR2 are SGHAT and FQDESV (reference sequence). The CDR3 loop spans 14 amino acids. Trimming removed 2 bases from V and 3 bases from J; junction bases left unmatched: 1. The CDR3 bases are TGTGCCAGCAGCTTATGGACAGGGGGCTACGAGCAGTACTTC. Protein: CASSLWTGGYEQYF.

V is TRBV10-3 and J is TRBJ2-2; 7 positions match TRBD1. The CDR3 contains 14 residues. J gave up 4 bases and V 6 bases, and 5 bases lay outside the gene matches. CDR1 is ENHRY and CDR2 is SYGVKD in the germline V gene. CDR3 protein: CAISPTGPTGELFF. DNA of the CDR3: TGTGCCATCAGCCCGACAGGGCCCACCGGGGAGCTGTTTTTT.

The chain is built from TRBV6-5 and TRBJ2-7; D unresolved. The CDR3 is 13 amino acids. V was pared by 2 bases and J by 2 bases, with 7 bases between. Germline V gene data show CDR1 as MNHEY and CDR2 as SVGAGI. CDR3 sequence: CASSYGRAYEQYF. In nucleotides, the CDR3 is TGTGCCAGCAGTTACGGCCGGGCCTACGAGCAGTACTTC.

The rearrangement links TRBV9 to TRBJ1-4; 7 bases agree with TRBD1. Germline trimming cut 5 bases from V and 7 bases from J; bases unmatched to any gene: 11. The V gene's germline CDR1 is SGDLS and CDR2 YYNGEE. This CDR3 region has 15 residues. This CDR3 is CASSPTNRGGEKLFF. The CDR3 DNA is TGTGCCAGCAGTCCTACGAACAGGGGAGGTGAAAAACTGTTTTTT.

The rearrangement links TRBV6-5 to TRBJ2-5, with D perhaps matching TRBD2 (6 bases). Between the trimmed V and J ends, which lost 4 bases and 5 bases, there was a span of 11 bases. The CDR3 totals 13 residues. The germline V gene has CDR1 MNHEY and CDR2 SVGAGI. CDR3 protein: CASSLGLKETQYF. CDR3 DNA: TGTGCCAGCAGTTTGGGACTTAAGGAGACCCAGTACTTC.

This chain connects TRBV7-2 to TRBJ2-5, with 9 positions matching TRBD2. The CDR3 covers 18 residues. J was trimmed by 1 base and V by 7 bases; bases with no gene match: 16. Looked up from germline, CDR1 is SGHTA and CDR2 is FQGNSA. Written as DNA, the CDR3 is TGTGCCAGCAACCCCCAGGGTGGGCTAGCGGGGACCCAAGAGACCCAGTACTTC. Its translation is CASNPQGGLAGTQETQYF.

This chain uses TRBV6-5 with TRBJ2-7; D is perhaps TRBD2 (5 bases). V was trimmed by 7 bases and J by 0 bases, leaving 13 bases between them. This CDR3 contains 14 residues. Per the germline V gene, CDR1 is MNHEY and CDR2 is SVGAGI. The CDR3 sequence is CASTKEGSSYEQYF. The DNA for the CDR3 is TGTGCCAGCACCAAAGAGGGTAGCTCCTACGAGCAGTACTTC.

The chain employs TRBV4-1 and TRBJ1-1, with D unclear. This CDR3 spans 14 amino acids. The germline V gene has CDR1 MGHRA and CDR2 YSYEKL. V lost 0 bases and J lost 1, with 6 bases in between. CDR3 residues: CASSQDPWNTEAFF. In DNA form, the CDR3 reads TGCGCCAGCAGCCAAGATCCATGGAACACTGAAGCTTTCTTT.